Listed below are T cell receptor beta chains from one sample, sequenced in a study of blood T cell repertoires in COVID-19. TCRdb's table, derived via immunoSEQ multiplex PCR, lists solely in-frame clones and lacks some. This table holds under 95,000 clones, roughly 87% found once. Sequencing was performed on peripheral blood. Source of these receptors: a man between 60 and 75 years old with acute or convalescent COVID-19. CDR3s include the opening cysteine and the closing phenylalanine or tryptophan. The order of the fields is D gene, clone size, V gene, J gene, CDR3 protein, CDR3 DNA. A D gene is named only where the DNA matches it firmly. A row's size may be missing; if present it is once, few, many or a size class.

TRBD1	-	TRBV9	TRBJ1-2	CASNRGPNYGYTF	TGTGCCAGCAACAGGGGACCTAACTATGGCTACACCTTC
TRBD2	-	TRBV6-5	TRBJ2-1	CASSYSGLAPENEQFF	TGTGCCAGCAGTTACTCGGGACTAGCGCCCGAGAATGAGCAGTTCTTC
-	-	TRBV18	TRBJ1-2	CASSLGGTSGYGYTF	TGTGCCAGCTCACTCGGGGGTACCTCGGGCTATGGCTACACCTTC
TRBD1	-	TRBV5-4	TRBJ2-7	CASSPGQRSSYEQYF	TGTGCCAGCAGCCCGGGACAGAGAAGCTCCTACGAGCAGTACTTC
TRBD2	once	TRBV4-3	TRBJ2-3	CASSQDQLAGGGDTQYF	TGCGCCAGCAGCCAAGATCAACTAGCGGGGGGTGGAGATACGCAGTATTTT
-	-	TRBV2	TRBJ2-2	CASSEFGAGELFF	TGTGCCAGCAGTGAGTTCGGAGCCGGGGAGCTGTTTTTT
-	-	TRBV7-8	TRBJ1-5	CASSGVRGTLSNQPQHF	TGTGCCAGCTCCGGAGTCAGGGGTACCTTAAGCAATCAGCCCCAGCATTTT
-	-	TRBV2	TRBJ1-1	CASAGERNTEAFF	TGTGCCAGCGCAGGGGAGAGGAACACTGAAGCTTTCTTT
-	few	TRBV19	TRBJ2-7	CASSIDPTGDEQYF	TGTGCCAGTAGTATAGACCCGACAGGCGACGAGCAGTACTTC
-	few	TRBV30	TRBJ1-2	CAWSVSYGYTF	TGTGCCTGGAGTGTCAGCTATGGCTACACCTTC
TRBD1	-	TRBV23-1	TRBJ2-1	CASSQDRQGAYNEQFF	TGCGCCAGCAGTCAAGATAGACAGGGTGCCTACAATGAGCAGTTCTTC
-	-	TRBV7-2	TRBJ2-5	CASTLGGHSRETQYF	TGTGCCAGCACCCTAGGGGGTCATAGTCGAGAGACCCAGTACTTC
TRBD1	once	TRBV10-1	TRBJ1-3	CASSEGGQGIHF	TGCGCCAGCAGTGAAGGCGGACAGGGCATTCATTTT
-	-	TRBV19	TRBJ2-7	CASSLIRAPYEQYF	TGTGCCAGTAGCCTTATCAGGGCTCCCTACGAGCAGTACTTC
-	few	TRBV18	TRBJ1-2	CASSPPQGLVGYGYTF	TGTGCCAGCTCACCACCACAAGGATTAGTCGGGTATGGCTACACCTTC
TRBD1	-	TRBV9	TRBJ1-1	CASSPPGRGQRSTEAFF	TGTGCCAGCAGCCCCCCCGGGAGGGGGCAACGAAGCACTGAAGCTTTCTTT
TRBD2	-	TRBV7-6	TRBJ2-1	CASSPGTSGGAYNEQFF	TGTGCCAGCAGCCCCGGGACTAGCGGGGGGGCCTACAATGAGCAGTTCTTC
-	-	TRBV2	TRBJ2-7	CASSGKTGPYEQYF	TGTGCCAGCAGCGGAAAAACAGGTCCCTACGAGCAGTACTTC
TRBD1	-	TRBV10-3	TRBJ1-1	CAIRRGGTGVGDTEAFF	TGTGCCATCAGACGTGGGGGGACAGGGGTAGGGGACACTGAAGCTTTCTTT